These T cell receptor beta chains were read from a single sample in a study of CD8 T cells in ankylosing spondylitis. TCRdb passed the 5' RACE reads through MiXCR, listing each CDR3 protein once. The sample shows 350,000 to 550,000 distinct CDR3 sequences, around 26% of them seen only once. What was sequenced was blood, either unsorted or a sorted T cell fraction (not recorded which). These receptors were obtained from a male donor with ankylosing spondylitis. CDR3s include the opening cysteine and the closing phenylalanine or tryptophan. D genes are given only for firm matches. For some rows the clone size is stated as once, few or many, or as a class when expanded; others skip it.

CDR3: CASSIGWGYTF
DNA: TGCGCCAGCAGCATAGGATGGGGCTACACCTTC
D: NA
size: NA
J: TRBJ1-2
V: TRBV5-1

CDR3: CASSQSGGSSYEQYF
DNA: TGTGCCAGCAGCCAGAGCGGGGGGAGCTCCTACGAGCAGTACTTC
D: TRBD2
size: NA
J: TRBJ2-7
V: TRBV7-2

CDR3: CSAARGLETQYF
DNA: TGCAGTGCCGCCAGGGGGCTGGAGACCCAGTACTTC
D: TRBD1
size: few
J: TRBJ2-5
V: TRBV20-1

CDR3: CASSSFGLYYEQYF
DNA: TGTGCCAGCAGCTCCTTCGGACTCTACTACGAGCAGTACTTC
D: NA
size: NA
J: TRBJ2-7
V: TRBV5-6

CDR3: CSARRGNNEQFF
DNA: TGCAGTGCTAGAAGGGGGAACAATGAGCAGTTCTTC
D: NA
size: NA
J: TRBJ2-1
V: TRBV20-1

CDR3: CASSSRTGGPNQPQHF
DNA: TGTGCCAGCAGCTCTCGGACAGGGGGCCCCAATCAGCCCCAGCATTTT
D: TRBD1
size: few
J: TRBJ1-5
V: TRBV2

CDR3: CASSQGTSADRVQFF
DNA: TGCGCCAGCAGCCAAGGGACTAGCGCCGATAGGGTGCAGTTCTTC
D: TRBD2
size: NA
J: TRBJ2-1
V: TRBV5-1

CDR3: CASTLDHRPDSPLHF
DNA: TGTGCCAGCACCCTCGACCACCGCCCCGATTCACCCCTCCACTTT
D: NA
size: NA
J: TRBJ1-6
V: TRBV3-1

CDR3: CATSHPRTSGRYNEQFF
DNA: TGTGCCACCAGTCATCCCAGAACTAGCGGGAGGTACAATGAGCAGTTCTTC
D: TRBD2
size: NA
J: TRBJ2-1
V: TRBV24-1

CDR3: CSGGQGYGYTF
DNA: TGCAGCGGTGGACAGGGCTATGGCTACACCTTC
D: TRBD1
size: few
J: TRBJ1-2
V: TRBV29-1

CDR3: CASSLALGSRKTGELFF
DNA: TGTGCCAGCAGCTTAGCTTTGGGTAGCCGGAAAACCGGGGAGCTGTTTTTT
D: NA
size: few
J: TRBJ2-2
V: TRBV7-2

CDR3: CASSTQMGTEAFF
DNA: TGTGCCAGCAGCACCCAAATGGGAACTGAAGCTTTCTTT
D: NA
size: many
J: TRBJ1-1
V: TRBV5-5

CDR3: CASSLVRGPYEQYF
DNA: TGTGCCAGCAGCTTAGTCAGGGGGCCTTACGAGCAGTACTTC
D: TRBD1
size: NA
J: TRBJ2-7
V: TRBV7-8

CDR3: CASSLHRDSVTDTQYF
DNA: TGCGCCAGCAGCCTGCACCGGGACAGCGTCACAGATACGCAGTATTTT
D: TRBD1
size: few
J: TRBJ2-3
V: TRBV4-1

CDR3: CASSLVTAQTNEQFF
DNA: TGTGCCAGCAGCTTAGTTACAGCACAGACCAATGAGCAGTTCTTC
D: NA
size: few
J: TRBJ2-1
V: TRBV7-6

CDR3: CASAFGRNTGELFF
DNA: TGTGCCAGCGCATTTGGTCGTAACACCGGGGAGCTGTTTTTT
D: NA
size: NA
J: TRBJ2-2
V: TRBV12-3/TRBV12-4

CDR3: CATSRTSSTDTQYF
DNA: TGTGCCACCAGCCGTACTTCTAGCACAGATACGCAGTATTTT
D: NA
size: NA
J: TRBJ2-3
V: TRBV24-1

CDR3: CASMKDSYGYTF
DNA: TGTGCCAGCATGAAGGACAGCTATGGCTACACCTTC
D: NA
size: NA
J: TRBJ1-2
V: TRBV6-1

CDR3: CASSRDPTDNEQFF
DNA: TGTGCCAGCAGCAGAGATCCAACAGACAATGAGCAGTTCTTC
D: NA
size: NA
J: TRBJ2-1
V: TRBV3-1

CDR3: CSARDSGTGLDTIYF
DNA: TGCAGTGCTAGAGATTCGGGGACAGGGTTGGACACCATATATTTT
D: TRBD1
size: few
J: TRBJ1-3
V: TRBV20-1

CDR3: CSARDDRAGGYTF
DNA: TGCAGTGCTAGAGACGACAGGGCTGGAGGCTACACCTTC
D: TRBD1
size: few
J: TRBJ1-2
V: TRBV20-1

CDR3: CSVEDLVDAKLFF
DNA: TGCAGCGTTGAAGATTTAGTGGATGCCAAACTGTTTTTT
D: NA
size: NA
J: TRBJ1-4
V: TRBV29-1

CDR3: CSARERGGGSPLHF
DNA: TGCAGTGCTAGAGAGCGTGGCGGGGGAAGTCCCCTCCACTTT
D: NA
size: NA
J: TRBJ1-6
V: TRBV20-1

CDR3: CASSLSESSYNEQFF
DNA: TGTGCCAGCAGTTTATCGGAGAGCTCCTACAATGAGCAGTTCTTC
D: NA
size: once
J: TRBJ2-1
V: TRBV27

CDR3: CASRDTSNQPQHF
DNA: TGTGCCAGCAGGGACACTAGCAATCAGCCCCAGCATTTT
D: NA
size: NA
J: TRBJ1-5
V: TRBV6-1

CDR3: CASSSAAPKDRRAFEQYF
DNA: TGTGCCAGCAGTTCAGCGGCCCCAAAGGACAGGAGGGCCTTCGAGCAGTACTTC
D: NA
size: NA
J: TRBJ2-7
V: TRBV12-3/TRBV12-4

CDR3: CASMGGLIERYTF
DNA: TGTGCCAGTATGGGGGGCCTTATCGAACGCTACACCTTC
D: NA
size: NA
J: TRBJ1-2
V: TRBV19

CDR3: CASSFATGLDTQYF
DNA: TGTGCCAGCAGCTTCGCCACAGGGTTGGATACGCAGTATTTT
D: NA
size: NA
J: TRBJ2-3
V: TRBV11-2

CDR3: CAITTLGGYEQYF
DNA: TGTGCCATCACCACCTTGGGTGGCTACGAGCAGTACTTC
D: NA
size: NA
J: TRBJ2-7
V: TRBV10-3

CDR3: CASSLEYRPTDEQYF
DNA: TGCGCCAGCAGCTTGGAGTACAGGCCTACTGACGAGCAGTACTTC
D: NA
size: NA
J: TRBJ2-7
V: TRBV5-1

CDR3: CSASPDSNQPQHF
DNA: TGCAGTGCAAGCCCGGATAGCAATCAGCCCCAGCATTTT
D: NA
size: many
J: TRBJ1-5
V: TRBV20-1

CDR3: CASSFSGFRTEAFF
DNA: TGTGCCAGCAGCTTCTCAGGGTTTCGCACTGAAGCTTTCTTT
D: NA
size: few
J: TRBJ1-1
V: TRBV7-8

CDR3: CSATDITVGETQYF
DNA: TGCAGTGCTACAGACATAACGGTCGGGGAGACCCAGTACTTC
D: NA
size: few
J: TRBJ2-5
V: TRBV20-1

CDR3: CASTSMEGTGAREQYF
DNA: TGTGCCAGCACCTCAATGGAAGGGACAGGGGCTAGGGAGCAGTACTTC
D: TRBD1
size: few
J: TRBJ2-7
V: TRBV3-1

CDR3: CASSPKGGSGNTIYF
DNA: TGTGCCAGCAGCCCCAAAGGGGGGTCTGGAAACACCATATATTTT
D: NA
size: few
J: TRBJ1-3
V: TRBV7-2

CDR3: CASSLERRNEQFF
DNA: TGCGCCAGCAGCTTGGAGCGACGTAATGAGCAGTTCTTC
D: NA
size: few
J: TRBJ2-1
V: TRBV5-1

CDR3: CASTESRTGLSGNTIYF
DNA: TGCGCCAGCACGGAGTCACGGACAGGGTTATCTGGAAACACCATATATTTT
D: TRBD1
size: few
J: TRBJ1-3
V: TRBV5-1

CDR3: CASSGNAGMNTEAFF
DNA: TGCGCCAGCAGCGGGAACGCAGGGATGAACACTGAAGCTTTCTTT
D: NA
size: NA
J: TRBJ1-1
V: TRBV5-1

CDR3: CASSIIRPTNSPLHF
DNA: TGTGCCAGTAGTATTATTCGCCCGACCAATTCACCCCTCCACTTT
D: NA
size: NA
J: TRBJ1-6
V: TRBV19

CDR3: CASSHLNTEAFF
DNA: TGTGCCAGCAGCCATCTCAACACTGAAGCTTTCTTT
D: NA
size: NA
J: TRBJ1-1
V: TRBV3-1

CDR3: CASSLEQGAVKTQYF
DNA: TGTGCCAGCAGCTTGGAGCAGGGGGCTGTAAAGACCCAGTACTTC
D: TRBD1
size: few
J: TRBJ2-5
V: TRBV5-6